A single sample is the source of the 29 T cell receptor beta chains below, sequenced in a study of blood T cell dynamics during melanoma immunotherapy. TCRdb's copy holds only in-frame clones and misses some; the assay was immunoSEQ multiplex PCR. This sample carries more than 10,000 clones, less than 85% of them seen once, and the ten largest clones take 9%. Regarding time point: pre-treatment baseline. The source was blood, collected from a patient treated with checkpoint blockade. Receptors were obtained from a human donor with melanoma.

This rearrangement joins TRBV5-4 to TRBJ1-2; no clear D gene. Trimming stripped 0 bases from V and 8 bases from J, with 11 bases between. Germline loops: CDR1 SGHNT, CDR2 YYREEE (reference sequence). This CDR3 has 13 amino acids. The CDR3 nucleotides are TGTGCCAGCAGCTTGGGTCCATTCGGGGGCTACACCTTC. Translating gives CASSLGPFGGYTF.

The CDR3 sequence is CASSYQAGELFF. DNA of the CDR3: TGTGCCAGCTCCTACCAAGCGGGGGAGCTGTTTTTT. The J gene is TRBJ2-2, the V gene TRBV18; D gene ambiguous. The CDR3 loop spans 12 amino acids. Trimming took 6 bases from V and 8 from J, leaving 10 bases between them. Germline lookup yields CDR1 KGHSH and CDR2 LQKENI.

The gene calls are TRBV5-1 and TRBJ2-7; D perhaps matches TRBD1 (6 bases). Germline assignment: CDR1 SGHRS and CDR2 YFSETQ. Trimming took off 4 bases at V and 3 bases at J, with 14 bases between the two ends. The CDR3 spans 14 residues. CDR3 DNA sequence: TGCGCCAGCAGCCCCTCGGACAGTTACTACGAGCAGTACTTC. Translating it yields CASSPSDSYYEQYF.

This chain joins TRBV10-3 and TRBJ2-7; a possible D gene is TRBD2 (5 bases). The CDR3 totals 14 residues. With 0 bases removed from V and 2 bases from J, the gap between germline ends came to 8 bases. The V gene's germline CDR1 is ENHRY and CDR2 SYGVKD. This chain's CDR3 is CAISESRDTYEQYF. The CDR3 DNA sequence: TGTGCCATCAGTGAGTCACGGGATACCTACGAGCAGTACTTC.

This chain links TRBV6-1 with TRBJ1-2, with TRBD1 matching 9 bases. The CDR3 loop spans 14 amino acids. The V gene end was trimmed by 6 bases and the J gene end by 6 bases; junction bases not matched to a gene: 8. Germline CDR1 reads MNHNS; CDR2 reads SASEGT. The CDR3 loop reads CASRGTGLEHGYTF. CDR3 in DNA: TGTGCCAGCAGGGGGACAGGGCTGGAACATGGCTACACCTTC.

This clone has a single count. This chain joins TRBV19 and TRBJ2-3, with TRBD1 as a possible D gene (5 bases). CDR1 and CDR2 (germline): LNHDA, SQIVND (reference sequence). The V gene lost 1 base and the J gene lost 4 bases, with 6 bases spanning the gap. The CDR3 covers 13 residues. Written as DNA, the CDR3 is TGTGCCAGTAGTATAGGACAGCCAGATACGCAGTATTTT. This translates into CASSIGQPDTQYF. The full variable domain, completed using reference TRBV19 and TRBJ2-3, is DGGITQSPKYLFRKEGQNVTLSCEQNLNHDAMYWYRQDPGQGLRLIYYSQIVNDFQKGDIAEGYSVSREKKESFPLTVTSAQKNPTAFYLCASSIGQPDTQYFGPGTRLTVL.

This clone was counted a few times. The V call is TRBV2, the J call TRBJ2-2; 8 positions agree with TRBD2. This CDR3 region has 15 residues. Germline-derived CDR1 and CDR2 are SNHLY and FYNNEI. V shed 5 bases, J shed 1 base, and the junction held 3 bases outside the gene matches. The CDR3 loop reads CASSRLAWNTGELFF. The CDR3 DNA follows: TGTGCCAGCAGTAGACTAGCGTGGAACACCGGGGAGCTGTTTTTT.

This clone has a single count. The gene calls are TRBV5-1 and TRBJ2-7, with TRBD2 matching over 11 bases. The length of the CDR3 is 15 residues. Germline CDR1 reads SGHRS; CDR2 reads YFSETQ. After removal of 4 bases from V and 0 bases from J, the junction contained 3 bases not matched to a gene. The CDR3 is CASSHTSGSSYEQYF. In DNA, the CDR3 is TGCGCCAGCAGCCATACTAGCGGGAGCTCCTACGAGCAGTACTTC.

This clone was detected once. V is TRBV28 and J is TRBJ2-5, with a weak D call TRBD2 (5 bases). The V gene lost 7 bases and the J gene lost 6 bases, with 9 bases spanning the gap. Germline CDR1 reads MDHEN; CDR2 reads SYDVKM. This CDR3 has 11 amino acids. CDR3 bases: TGTGCCAGCAACCGGGGAAAGACCCAGTACTTC. Translation: CASNRGKTQYF. The entire variable domain, with the rest obtained from reference TRBV28 and TRBJ2-5, is as follows: DVKVTQSSRYLVKRTGEKVFLECVQDMDHENMFWYRQDPGLGLRLIYFSYDVKMKEKGDIPEGYSVSREKKERFSLILESASTNQTSMYLCASNRGKTQYFGPGTRLLVL.

The chain couples TRBV28 to TRBJ1-1, with 7 bases that match TRBD1. The length of the CDR3 is 14 residues. Looked up from germline, CDR1 is MDHEN and CDR2 is SYDVKM. Trimming removed 6 bases from V and 1 base from J; junction bases left unmatched: 5. The CDR3 sequence is CASRQRDRNTEAFF. CDR3 DNA: TGTGCCAGCAGGCAAAGGGACAGGAACACTGAAGCTTTCTTT.

The chain couples TRBV11-3 to TRBJ2-6; 9 nucleotides align to TRBD2. Germline assignment: CDR1 SGHNT and CDR2 YENEEA. The J segment lost 0 bases and the V segment lost 3 bases, leaving 3 bases of the junction unmatched. The CDR3 is made up of 17 amino acids. The CDR3 region is CASSLGGRASGANVLTF. CDR3 nucleotides: TGTGCCAGCAGCTTGGGCGGGAGGGCCTCTGGGGCCAACGTCCTGACTTTC.

This chain uses TRBV7-2 with TRBJ2-5; 7 bases agree with TRBD2. The CDR3 is 12 amino acids. Germline values: CDR1 SGHTA, CDR2 FQGNSA. V gave up 5 bases and J gave up 7 bases; unmatched junction bases: 4. CDR3 sequence (DNA): TGTGCCAGCAGCCCCGGCGGGAGGACCCAGTACTTC. Translation gives CASSPGGRTQYF.

The gene calls are TRBV2 and TRBJ1-2; 7 positions agree with TRBD1. The CDR3 is 16 residues long. Germline-derived CDR1 and CDR2 are SNHLY and FYNNEI. V shed 5 bases, J shed 1 base, and the junction held 10 bases outside the gene matches. The DNA of the CDR3 is TGTGCCAGCAGTACCTCGACAGGGCCGTTTAACTATGGCTACACCTTC. Residues: CASSTSTGPFNYGYTF. The full variable domain, its missing parts supplied by reference TRBV2 and TRBJ1-2, is EPEVTQTPSHQVTQMGQEVILRCVPISNHLYFYWYRQILGQKVEFLVSFYNNEISEKSEIFDDQFSVERPDGSNFTLKIRSTKLEDSAMYFCASSTSTGPFNYGYTFGSGTRLTVV.

J is TRBJ1-1 and V is TRBV10-3; weak D call: TRBD1 (6 bases). Germline values: CDR1 ENHRY, CDR2 SYGVKD. V lost 8 bases to trimming and J lost 2 bases, with 12 bases between them. The CDR3 loop spans 13 amino acids. The CDR3 DNA reads TGTGCCATCGGTGGGACAACTAACACTGAAGCTTTCTTT. Its protein is CAIGGTTNTEAFF.

The chain recombines TRBV5-6 with TRBJ2-5; the D gene could be TRBD1 or TRBD2 (5 bases each). With 1 base removed from V and 4 bases from J, the gap between germline ends came to 17 bases. The CDR3 totals 16 residues. Germline V gene lookup returns CDR1 SGHDT and CDR2 YYEEEE. DNA of the CDR3: TGTGCCAGCAGCTTGCTCGGGGCTGACCGGGCAGAGACCCAGTACTTC. Its protein is CASSLLGADRAETQYF.

The rearrangement uses TRBV7-9 and TRBJ1-3, with 9 bases fitting TRBD1. Germline V gene sequence: CDR1 SEHNR, CDR2 FQNEAQ (reference sequence). Trimming cost V 5 bases and J 6 bases; bases outside gene matches: 5. CDR3 length: 14 residues. CDR3 nucleotides: TGTGCCAGCAGCCCTTGGACAGGGGAAAACACCATATATTTT. Translating gives CASSPWTGENTIYF.

The chain couples TRBV5-6 to TRBJ1-5; 8 bases are shared with TRBD1. This CDR3 is 15 amino acids long. The J segment lost 0 bases and the V segment lost 3 bases, leaving 2 bases of the junction unmatched. Germline V lookup: CDR1 SGHDT, CDR2 YYEEEE. CDR3 loop: CASSSTGDSNQPQHF. CDR3 bases: TGTGCCAGCAGCTCGACAGGGGATAGCAATCAGCCCCAGCATTTT.

This CDR3 reads CASSNQIVYGYTF. The DNA for the CDR3 is TGTGCCAGCAGTAATCAGATCGTCTATGGCTACACCTTC. V gene TRBV2 combines with J gene TRBJ1-2; D gene uncertain. Germline loops: CDR1 SNHLY, CDR2 FYNNEI. V lost 5 bases to trimming and J lost 4 bases, with 11 bases between them. The CDR3 sequence is 13 residues long.

The V gene is TRBV7-9, the J gene TRBJ2-7, with a possible D match to TRBD2 (6 bases). The germline gives CDR1 SEHNR, CDR2 FQNEAQ (reference sequence). CDR3 length equals 17 residues. V lost 4 bases and J 0 bases, leaving 19 bases between the germline ends. CDR3 sequence reads: CASSSRWVGGSSYEQYF. The CDR3 DNA is TGTGCCAGCAGCTCCCGTTGGGTCGGGGGAAGCTCCTACGAGCAGTACTTC.

The chain joins TRBV19 to TRBJ1-3, with D maybe TRBD1 (5 bases). The V end was cut by 7 bases, the J end by 3 bases, with 13 bases between. CDR1 is LNHDA and CDR2 is SQIVND in the germline V gene (reference sequence). The CDR3 length is 14 residues. The CDR3 coding sequence is TGTGCCAGTACCACAAGGGGCGGTGGAAACACCATATATTTT. Its protein is CASTTRGGGNTIYF.

The chain's CDR3 is CASSVTGQETQYF. The CDR3, as DNA: TGTGCCAGTAGTGTTACAGGCCAAGAGACCCAGTACTTC. The gene calls are TRBV19 and TRBJ2-5; weak D call: TRBD1 (5 bases). Trimming removed 5 bases from V and 1 base from J, with 8 bases in between. Germline V gene lookup returns CDR1 LNHDA and CDR2 SQIVND (reference sequence). CDR3 length: 13 residues.

The chain uses TRBV11-3 and TRBJ2-3; the match to TRBD1 covers 9 bases. V lost 5 bases and J lost 3; bases outside the gene matches: 3. The CDR3 consists of 14 residues. Germline V gene sequence: CDR1 SGHNT, CDR2 YENEEA. The CDR3: CASSPGTGTDTQYF. Written as DNA, the CDR3 is TGTGCCAGCAGCCCCGGGACAGGGACAGATACGCAGTATTTT.

The V and J genes are TRBV4-1 and TRBJ2-7; 8 positions match TRBD2. The germline gives CDR1 MGHRA, CDR2 YSYEKL. V shed 0 bases, J shed 1 base, and the junction held 5 bases outside the gene matches. The CDR3 extends over 16 amino acids. The CDR3 DNA sequence: TGCGCCAGCAGCCAAGAGTTTAGCGGGGCTTCCTACGAGCAGTACTTC. Protein: CASSQEFSGASYEQYF.

This chain connects TRBV19 to TRBJ1-1; 7 bases align to TRBD1. Germline V gene data show CDR1 as LNHDA and CDR2 as SQIVND (reference sequence). Trimming took 5 bases from V and 6 from J; bases not matched to a gene: 9. The CDR3 is made up of 14 amino acids. The CDR3 spells CASSVGTVFSEAFF. CDR3 DNA sequence: TGTGCCAGTAGTGTCGGGACAGTCTTTTCTGAAGCTTTCTTT.

This rearrangement joins TRBV9 to TRBJ1-6, with unresolved D. Looked up from germline, CDR1 is SGDLS and CDR2 is YYNGEE. Trimming cost V 4 bases and J 2 bases, with 7 bases left between them. The CDR3 length is 14 residues. This CDR3 is CASSLRAYNSPLHF. CDR3 DNA: TGTGCCAGCAGCCTCCGGGCCTATAATTCACCCCTCCACTTT.

This clone came up once. This sequence joins TRBV2 and TRBJ1-1; weak D call: TRBD1 (6 bases). Trimming took 7 bases from V and 3 from J, leaving 18 bases between them. This CDR3 is 15 amino acids long. Germline V gene data show CDR1 as SNHLY and CDR2 as FYNNEI. The CDR3 DNA reads TGTGCCAGCACCAATCAAAACAGGGAGGACACTGAAGCTTTCTTT. Translating it yields CASTNQNREDTEAFF.

The table lists this clone with a few counts. This chain uses TRBV5-4 with TRBJ2-2; D gene ambiguous. The germline V and J ends were trimmed by 0 bases and 7 bases, with 10 bases remaining between them. Germline CDR1 reads SGHNT; CDR2 reads YYREEE (reference sequence). CDR3 length: 14 residues. As DNA, the CDR3 is TGTGCCAGCAGCTTGGGCCTAGACAACGGGGAGCTGTTTTTT. Its protein is CASSLGLDNGELFF.

The chain is built from TRBV9 and TRBJ2-5; 8 positions match TRBD1. The CDR3 totals 14 residues. CDR1 is SGDLS, CDR2 YYNGEE, per germline. The J segment lost 5 bases and the V segment lost 2 bases, leaving 5 bases of the junction unmatched. The CDR3 loop is CASSVGQGRETQYF. CDR3 DNA sequence: TGTGCCAGCAGCGTCGGACAGGGTAGGGAGACCCAGTACTTC.

The chain combines TRBV28 with TRBJ2-4; 7 bases map to TRBD2. Germline-derived CDR1 and CDR2 are MDHEN and SYDVKM. V lost 2 bases to trimming and J lost 8 bases; unmatched junction nucleotides: 0. The CDR3 contains 12 residues. CDR3 DNA sequence: TGTGCCAGCAGTTTAGGGGGGGACATTCAGTACTTC. This codes for CASSLGGDIQYF.